This T cell receptor (beta chain) derives from a study of human T cells and chemical hapten exposure. Points from the study as a whole: There was a positive correlation between PT1 expanded TCR counts and patch test score. DPC sensitization did not alter TCRs above 1 in 1000 frequency.

V lost 1 base and J lost 4, with 8 bases in between. The CDR3 runs 13 residues. Germline CDR1 reads SQVTM; CDR2 reads ANQGSEA. Unique molecular identifiers were affixed to discrete cDNA molecules within the library. As processed by the authors: There were a median of approximately 88,000 TCRs per sample, with a range from about 23,224 to 690,600. TCRdb fed the RACE reads into MiXCR, producing one record per CDR3 protein. These V and J calls are TCRdb output, not the study's own analysis. The sample includes approximately 400,000 distinct CDR3 sequences, approximately 5.1% of them seen just once. Indicated time point: pre-sensitization, week 0. Treatment given: therapeutic diphenylcyclopropenone sensitization with weekly scalp DPC. About this clonotype itself: Its cognate antigen is unknown.

The sample consisted of whole blood, taken in connection with sensitization to the hapten diphenylcyclopropenone (DPC). This chain uses TRBV29-1 with TRBJ1-3; weak D call: TRBD1 (5 bases). The source is a woman aged 45-65 years with alopecia areata. Some clones in this sample may be carry-over from other donors' samples. The CDR3 loop reads CSVEAQGGNTIYF. The CDR3 DNA reads as TGCAGCGTTGAAGCCCAGGGCGGAAACACCATATATTTT.